This T cell receptor beta chain was identified in a study of OX40 agonist ivuxolimab in advanced cancers. Between the trimmed V and J ends, which lost 3 bases and 6 bases, there was a span of 10 bases. The CDR3 spans 13 residues. Germline V lookup: CDR1 LNHDA, CDR2 SQIVND (reference sequence). The method was immunoSEQ multiplex PCR; TCRdb's version includes in-frame clones alone and lacks a portion of them. Counted here are 50,000 to 85,000 clones, under 85% occurring once; the ten biggest clones make up about 2.3%. This receptor was identified in an adult with an advanced solid tumor such as melanoma, head and neck, liver or kidney cancer. The V gene is TRBV19, the J gene TRBJ2-3; possible D gene TRBD2, 6 bases. This specimen consisted of CD4+ or CD8+ T cells sorted from blood, obtained in a trial of the OX40 agonist ivuxolimab. DNA for the CDR3: TGTGCCAGTAGTATTTGGAGGGAGGATACGCAGTATTTT. This gives the protein CASSIWREDTQYF.